This T cell receptor beta chain derives from a study of shared clonotypes between healthy human individuals. The CDR3 is 9 amino acids. Germline-derived CDR1 and CDR2 are SGDLS and YYNGEE. V lost 0 bases and J 13 bases, leaving 2 bases between the germline ends. The data were produced by immunoSEQ multiplex PCR, yet TCRdb's version contains in-frame clones alone and is incomplete. The sample has over a million clones; roughly 96% are singletons. The TCR originated in a man aged 25 to 45 in good health. The sample was naive CD4+ T cells sorted from blood. Subset reported: CD45RA+ positively selected. This chain links TRBV9 with TRBJ2-1; D remains ambiguous. Here the CDR3 reads CASSVGQFF. In DNA, the CDR3 is TGTGCCAGCAGCGTAGGACAGTTCTTC.